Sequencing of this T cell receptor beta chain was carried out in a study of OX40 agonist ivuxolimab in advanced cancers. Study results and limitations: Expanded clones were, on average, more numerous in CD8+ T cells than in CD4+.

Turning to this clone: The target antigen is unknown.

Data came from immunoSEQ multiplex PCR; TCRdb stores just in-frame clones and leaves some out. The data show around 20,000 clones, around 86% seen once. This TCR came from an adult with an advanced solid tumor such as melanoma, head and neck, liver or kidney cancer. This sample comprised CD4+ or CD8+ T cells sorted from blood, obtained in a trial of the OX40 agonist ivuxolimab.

CDR3 protein: CASSTGTGTFNEQFF. The CDR3 DNA reads TGTGCCAGCAGTACCGGGACAGGTACTTTCAATGAGCAGTTCTTC. The chain recombines TRBV27 with TRBJ2-1; 8 bases are a match to TRBD1. Germline V CDR1 and CDR2: MNHEY, SMNVEV (reference sequence). The CDR3 contains 15 residues. The J segment lost 6 bases and the V segment lost 5 bases, leaving 9 bases of the junction unmatched.